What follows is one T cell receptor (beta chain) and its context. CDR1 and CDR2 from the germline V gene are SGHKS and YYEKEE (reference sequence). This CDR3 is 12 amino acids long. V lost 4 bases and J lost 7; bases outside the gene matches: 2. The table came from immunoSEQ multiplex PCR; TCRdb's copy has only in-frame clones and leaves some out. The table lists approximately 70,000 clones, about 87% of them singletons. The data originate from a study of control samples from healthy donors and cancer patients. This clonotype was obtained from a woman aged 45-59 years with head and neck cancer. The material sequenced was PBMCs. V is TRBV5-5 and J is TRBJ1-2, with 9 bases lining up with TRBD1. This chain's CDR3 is CASSTGGSGYTF. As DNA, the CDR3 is TGTGCCAGCAGCACAGGGGGCAGTGGCTACACCTTC. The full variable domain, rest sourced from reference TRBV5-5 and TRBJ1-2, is DAGVTQSPTHLIKTRGQQVTLRCSPISGHKSVSWYQQVLGQGPQFIFQYYEKEERGRGNFPDRFSARQFPNYSSELNVNALLLGDSALYLCASSTGGSGYTFGSGTRLTVV.